The rows below give T cell receptor beta chains drawn from one sample of a study of blood T cell repertoires in COVID-19. Repertoires were generated with immunoSEQ multiplex PCR, while TCRdb's copy carries only in-frame clones and drops some. The repertoire includes some 90,000 clones, roughly nine tenths of them detected once, and approximately 2% sits in the top ten. Sequencing used peripheral blood. The receptors originated from a man aged 50-60 years with acute or convalescent COVID-19. CDR3s include the opening cysteine and the closing phenylalanine or tryptophan. The order of the fields is clone size, V gene, D gene, J gene, CDR3 DNA, CDR3 protein. D genes are given only for firm matches. Size values are once, few and many counts, or a class for expanded clones, and some rows have none.

clone size: NA; V gene: TRBV2; D gene: TRBD1; J gene: TRBJ1-5; CDR3 DNA: TGTGCCAGCAGTGTGTACCGGGACAGAGAAAGTCAGCCCCAGCATTTT; CDR3 protein: CASSVYRDRESQPQHF
clone size: NA; V gene: TRBV19; D gene: NA; J gene: TRBJ1-1; CDR3 DNA: TGTGCCAGTAGCCCGGGAGCGGGGGCGAACACTGAAGCTTTCTTT; CDR3 protein: CASSPGAGANTEAFF
clone size: few; V gene: TRBV30; D gene: NA; J gene: TRBJ2-2; CDR3 DNA: TGTGCCTGGAGTCCCCTAATCATTTCCGGGGAGCTGTTTTTT; CDR3 protein: CAWSPLIISGELFF
clone size: NA; V gene: TRBV2; D gene: TRBD2; J gene: TRBJ2-5; CDR3 DNA: TGTGCCAGCCTGAAGCGGGGGGTACAAGAGACCCAGTACTTC; CDR3 protein: CASLKRGVQETQYF
clone size: NA; V gene: TRBV4-1; D gene: TRBD1; J gene: TRBJ1-1; CDR3 DNA: TGCGCCAGCAGCCTCTCCCTGAGGGGGCCCAATTGGCGGACTGAAGCTTTCTTT; CDR3 protein: CASSLSLRGPNWRTEAFF
clone size: NA; V gene: TRBV2; D gene: NA; J gene: TRBJ1-3; CDR3 DNA: TGTGCCTACATTGGGCCCTTCAGTTTGTACTCTGGAAACACCATATATTTT; CDR3 protein: CAYIGPFSLYSGNTIYF
clone size: NA; V gene: TRBV4-3; D gene: TRBD1; J gene: TRBJ2-3; CDR3 DNA: TGCGCCAGCAGCCAGGACTGGACAGGGCGTGCGGGCACAGATACGCAGTATTTT; CDR3 protein: CASSQDWTGRAGTDTQYF
clone size: NA; V gene: TRBV5-1; D gene: NA; J gene: TRBJ2-2; CDR3 DNA: TGCGCCAGCAGCTTGCAGAGGGGACTTAACACCGGGGAGCTGTTTTTT; CDR3 protein: CASSLQRGLNTGELFF
clone size: NA; V gene: TRBV2; D gene: TRBD2; J gene: TRBJ2-3; CDR3 DNA: TGTGCCAGCAGTTCCTATAGCGGGAGTAGGACAGATACGCAGTATTTT; CDR3 protein: CASSSYSGSRTDTQYF
clone size: NA; V gene: TRBV27; D gene: NA; J gene: TRBJ1-2; CDR3 DNA: TGTGCCAGCAGTTTGGACAGCCTTTATGGCTACACCTTC; CDR3 protein: CASSLDSLYGYTF
clone size: NA; V gene: TRBV6-5; D gene: TRBD1; J gene: TRBJ2-7; CDR3 DNA: TGTGCCAGCAGCCGACCGGGACAGGGTATGAGCGAACAGTACTTC; CDR3 protein: CASSRPGQGMSEQYF
clone size: few; V gene: TRBV7-2; D gene: NA; J gene: TRBJ1-2; CDR3 DNA: TGTGCCAGCGGAGAGGGTCTCTATGGCTACACCTTC; CDR3 protein: CASGEGLYGYTF
clone size: NA; V gene: TRBV30; D gene: TRBD1; J gene: TRBJ1-3; CDR3 DNA: TGTGCCTGGCGAGAGACAGGGCTCTCTGGAAACACCATATATTTT; CDR3 protein: CAWRETGLSGNTIYF
clone size: NA; V gene: TRBV3-1/TRBV3-2; D gene: TRBD1; J gene: TRBJ2-7; CDR3 DNA: TGTGCCAGCAGCCATTCACAGGGGTACTACGAGCAGTACTTC; CDR3 protein: CASSHSQGYYEQYF
clone size: NA; V gene: TRBV25-1; D gene: NA; J gene: TRBJ2-3; CDR3 DNA: TGTGCCAGCACAGGGGATGCGAGCACAGATACGCAGTATTTT; CDR3 protein: CASTGDASTDTQYF
clone size: NA; V gene: TRBV7-2; D gene: NA; J gene: TRBJ1-2; CDR3 DNA: TGTGCCAGCAGCTCGTTGACACCTAACTATGGCTACACCTTC; CDR3 protein: CASSSLTPNYGYTF
clone size: few; V gene: TRBV3-1/TRBV3-2; D gene: TRBD1; J gene: TRBJ1-1; CDR3 DNA: TGTGCCAGCAGCCAAGAAAAAGACAGGGCCCCCGGAGGCACTGAAGCTTTCTTT; CDR3 protein: CASSQEKDRAPGGTEAFF
clone size: NA; V gene: TRBV5-5; D gene: NA; J gene: TRBJ1-1; CDR3 DNA: TGTGCCAGCAGCCCCAGGGGCCTCACTGAAGCTTTCTTT; CDR3 protein: CASSPRGLTEAFF
clone size: NA; V gene: TRBV10-2; D gene: NA; J gene: TRBJ2-7; CDR3 DNA: TGCGCCAGCAGTGATATGAGCCAGAGGCACGAGCAGTACTTC; CDR3 protein: CASSDMSQRHEQYF
clone size: NA; V gene: TRBV19; D gene: TRBD1; J gene: TRBJ1-2; CDR3 DNA: TGTGCCAGTAGTAAGGGGGCACGGGACTATGGCTACACCTTC; CDR3 protein: CASSKGARDYGYTF
clone size: NA; V gene: TRBV5-1; D gene: TRBD1; J gene: TRBJ2-3; CDR3 DNA: TGCGCCAGCAGCTTGTCGGACAGGGCTATCACAGATACGCAGTATTTT; CDR3 protein: CASSLSDRAITDTQYF
clone size: NA; V gene: TRBV19; D gene: TRBD1; J gene: TRBJ2-2; CDR3 DNA: TGTGCCAGTAGTATACAGGGGGCAGGCGGCACCGGGGAGCTGTTTTTT; CDR3 protein: CASSIQGAGGTGELFF
clone size: few; V gene: TRBV4-3; D gene: TRBD2; J gene: TRBJ2-3; CDR3 DNA: TGCGCCAGCAGCCAAGATTTAGGGACTAGAGCCTCCACAGATACGCAGTATTTT; CDR3 protein: CASSQDLGTRASTDTQYF
clone size: NA; V gene: TRBV4-2; D gene: NA; J gene: TRBJ1-3; CDR3 DNA: TGTGCCAGCAGCCAAGATATCAACACCATATATTTT; CDR3 protein: CASSQDINTIYF
clone size: NA; V gene: TRBV11-2; D gene: TRBD1; J gene: TRBJ1-4; CDR3 DNA: TGTGCCAGCAGCCAGGGACAGGGGCAGACTAATGAAAAACTGTTTTTT; CDR3 protein: CASSQGQGQTNEKLFF
clone size: once; V gene: TRBV20-1; D gene: NA; J gene: TRBJ1-2; CDR3 DNA: TGCAGTGCTAGAAACAGGGACGGCTACACCTTC; CDR3 protein: CSARNRDGYTF
clone size: NA; V gene: TRBV19; D gene: NA; J gene: TRBJ1-2; CDR3 DNA: TGTGCCAGTAGTACCATAAGGGGCGGCTACACCTTC; CDR3 protein: CASSTIRGGYTF
clone size: NA; V gene: TRBV25-1; D gene: NA; J gene: TRBJ1-1; CDR3 DNA: TGTGCCAGCAGTTACAGCACACGGGAAGGAGCTTTCTTT; CDR3 protein: CASSYSTREGAFF
clone size: NA; V gene: TRBV28; D gene: TRBD2; J gene: TRBJ2-3; CDR3 DNA: TGTGCCAGCAGTTTGGCAGCGGGGGACGACACGCAGTATTTT; CDR3 protein: CASSLAAGDDTQYF
clone size: NA; V gene: TRBV7-8; D gene: NA; J gene: TRBJ1-2; CDR3 DNA: TGTGCCAGCAGCTTCTCAGGGTATAATGGCTACACCTTC; CDR3 protein: CASSFSGYNGYTF
clone size: NA; V gene: TRBV7-2; D gene: TRBD1; J gene: TRBJ1-4; CDR3 DNA: TGTGCCAGCAGTTTTGACAGGGAGGACGAAAAACTGTTTTTT; CDR3 protein: CASSFDREDEKLFF
clone size: NA; V gene: TRBV30; D gene: NA; J gene: TRBJ2-7; CDR3 DNA: TGTGCCTGGCCTTCCCCATCCCGGGACACCTCCTACGAGCAGTACTTC; CDR3 protein: CAWPSPSRDTSYEQYF
clone size: NA; V gene: TRBV19; D gene: NA; J gene: TRBJ1-5; CDR3 DNA: TGTGCCAGTAGTATATCCGGGAACAATCAGCCCCAGCATTTT; CDR3 protein: CASSISGNNQPQHF
clone size: NA; V gene: TRBV30; D gene: TRBD1; J gene: TRBJ2-3; CDR3 DNA: TGTGCCTGGAGCCGACAGGGGAGCACAGATACGCAGTATTTT; CDR3 protein: CAWSRQGSTDTQYF
clone size: NA; V gene: TRBV4-1; D gene: TRBD1; J gene: TRBJ1-2; CDR3 DNA: TGCGCCAGCACTTCGACAGGGGGTTACTATGGCTACACCTTC; CDR3 protein: CASTSTGGYYGYTF
clone size: NA; V gene: TRBV2; D gene: NA; J gene: TRBJ2-3; CDR3 DNA: TGTGCCAGCAGTTCATTACAGAAAGAGAGAGATACGCAGTATTTT; CDR3 protein: CASSSLQKERDTQYF
clone size: NA; V gene: TRBV7-2; D gene: NA; J gene: TRBJ2-1; CDR3 DNA: TGTGCCAGCGGGATACGGCGGGACTTCGCTACCTACAATGAGCAGTTCTTC; CDR3 protein: CASGIRRDFATYNEQFF
clone size: NA; V gene: TRBV19; D gene: NA; J gene: TRBJ1-1; CDR3 DNA: TGTGCCAGTAGTAATTTCGGGATCCGCACTGAAGCTTTCTTT; CDR3 protein: CASSNFGIRTEAFF
clone size: NA; V gene: TRBV6-4; D gene: NA; J gene: TRBJ2-1; CDR3 DNA: TGTGCCAGCAGCGAACAGGGCCTAAGCTCCTACAATGAGCAGTTCTTC; CDR3 protein: CASSEQGLSSYNEQFF
clone size: NA; V gene: TRBV18; D gene: TRBD1; J gene: TRBJ1-1; CDR3 DNA: TGTGCCAGCTCAGAATACAGGGGGAACACTGAAGCTTTCTTT; CDR3 protein: CASSEYRGNTEAFF
clone size: NA; V gene: TRBV27; D gene: NA; J gene: TRBJ1-2; CDR3 DNA: TGTGCCAGCAGTTTACAGGGGAACTATGGCTACACCTTC; CDR3 protein: CASSLQGNYGYTF
clone size: NA; V gene: TRBV5-6; D gene: NA; J gene: TRBJ2-2; CDR3 DNA: TGTGCCAGCAGCTTGGACAGGCCAGCCGGGGAGCTGTTTTTT; CDR3 protein: CASSLDRPAGELFF
clone size: NA; V gene: TRBV15; D gene: TRBD1; J gene: TRBJ1-5; CDR3 DNA: TGTGCCACCAGCAGAGATTTAGGGGGCTCTCAGCCCCAGCATTTT; CDR3 protein: CATSRDLGGSQPQHF